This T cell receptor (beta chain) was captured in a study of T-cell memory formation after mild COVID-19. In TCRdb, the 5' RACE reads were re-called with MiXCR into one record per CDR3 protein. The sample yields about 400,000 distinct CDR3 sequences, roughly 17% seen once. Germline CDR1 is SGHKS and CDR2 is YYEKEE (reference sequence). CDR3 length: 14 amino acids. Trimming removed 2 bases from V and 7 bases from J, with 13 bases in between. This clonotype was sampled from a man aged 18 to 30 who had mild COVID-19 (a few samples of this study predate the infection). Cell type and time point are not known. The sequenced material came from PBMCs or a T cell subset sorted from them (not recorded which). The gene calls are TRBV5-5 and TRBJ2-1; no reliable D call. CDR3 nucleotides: TGTGCCAGCAGCTTCCTAGGATCGGAAAATGAGCAGTTCTTC. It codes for CASSFLGSENEQFF. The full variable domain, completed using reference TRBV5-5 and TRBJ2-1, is DAGVTQSPTHLIKTRGQQVTLRCSPISGHKSVSWYQQVLGQGPQFIFQYYEKEERGRGNFPDRFSARQFPNYSSELNVNALLLGDSALYLCASSFLGSENEQFFGPGTRLTVL.